Each of the 20 T cell receptor beta chains below was sequenced from the same sample in a study of molecular identifiers for immune sequencing clone quantification. A single record per CDR3 protein comes from TCRdb applying MiXCR to the PCR reads. In the table there are 100,000 or so distinct CDR3 sequences, 36% of which are singletons. Sequenced: naive CD8+ T cells from blood, with Jurkat cell RNA spiked in. As to subset: FACS-sorted CD8+CD4-CCR7+CD45RA+ naive T cells. Receptors originate from a human donor in good health. Some libraries in this study had Jurkat cell RNA spiked in.

With respect to this clonotype: A much larger clone differs from this one at a single base, so this may be a read error. The rearrangement links TRBV29-1 to TRBJ2-1; 11 bases are shared with TRBD1. The CDR3 extends over 15 amino acids. Germline-derived CDR1 and CDR2 are SQVTM and ANQGSEA. V shed 6 bases and J 1 base; nucleotides not matched to a gene: 5. CDR3 in DNA: TGCAGCGTGACGGGGGACAGGGGGTCCTACAATGAGCAGTTCTTC. Protein: CSVTGDRGSYNEQFF.

There are a few counts of this clonotype. The CDR3, as DNA: TGCAGCGTTGGGGAAACGTGGGCCGGGGAGCTGTTTTTT. It is translated as CSVGETWAGELFF. This chain uses TRBV29-1 with TRBJ2-2; D is undetermined. The germline gives CDR1 SQVTM, CDR2 ANQGSEA. Between the trimmed V and J ends, which lost 4 bases and 6 bases, there was a span of 12 bases. This CDR3 comprises 13 residues.

Details on this clonotype: A much larger clone differs from this one at a single base, so this may be a read error. The chain carries TRBV20-1 and TRBJ2-5, with D possibly TRBD1 on 5 matching bases. Germline assignment: CDR1 DFQATT and CDR2 SNEGSKA (reference sequence). The V end lost 6 bases, the J end lost 7 bases, and 12 bases lay between the germline ends. The CDR3 is made up of 11 amino acids. The chain's CDR3 is CSANYDRTQYF. DNA of the CDR3: TGCAGTGCGAACTATGACAGGACCCAGTACTTC.

Details on this clonotype: A much larger clone lies one base from this, so it may be a read error. The CDR3 coding sequence is TGTGCCAGCAGTTTCGGGGGCCTCAAACAGCCCCAGCATTTT. This encodes CASSFGGLKQPQHF. The chain couples TRBV27 to TRBJ1-5; TRBD1 is a possible D gene (6 bases). Looked up from germline, CDR1 is MNHEY and CDR2 is SMNVEV (reference sequence). Deletions cut 3 bases from V and 7 bases from J, with 13 bases between. The CDR3 length is 14 residues.

This clonotype was counted a single time. V gene TRBV5-8 combines with J gene TRBJ2-5; D ambiguous. Germline assignment: CDR1 SGHTS and CDR2 YDEGEE. Deletions cut 4 bases from V and 2 bases from J, with 12 bases between. The CDR3 is 14 amino acids. The CDR3 protein is CASSAQLNQETQYF. CDR3 nucleotide sequence: TGTGCCAGCAGCGCGCAGTTAAATCAAGAGACCCAGTACTTC.

Turning to this clonotype: The junction differs from germline at one of its ends, possibly a read error. The rearrangement joins TRBV12-3 or TRBV12-4 to TRBJ2-7, with TRBD2 identical over 10 bases. This CDR3 is 14 amino acids long. The CDR3 here is CASNLGTSEHVQYF. The CDR3 DNA is TGTGCCAGCAATTTAGGGACTAGCGAGCACGTGCAGTACTTC.

The table lists this clonotype with many counts. The chain's CDR3 is CASSVVTGGDTQYF. CDR3 bases: TGTGCCAGCAGCGTAGTGACAGGTGGAGATACGCAGTATTTT. The chain carries TRBV9 and TRBJ2-3, with TRBD1 as a possible D gene (6 bases). The CDR3 is made up of 14 amino acids. The germline gives CDR1 SGDLS, CDR2 YYNGEE. The V and J ends lost 0 bases and 5 bases respectively, with 10 bases between them.

Comment on this clonotype: A much more abundant neighbour one base away suggests this may be a read error. The chain carries TRBV10-3 and TRBJ2-7; 12 positions agree with TRBD2. The germline V gene has CDR1 ENHRY and CDR2 SYGVKD. The CDR3 is 15 amino acids. The trim removed 5 bases at V and 6 bases at J, leaving 8 bases unmatched. CDR3 sequence reads: CAISRPTSGGTEQYF. CDR3 DNA: TGTGCCATCAGTCGCCCGACTAGCGGGGGTACCGAGCAGTACTTC.

This clonotype was picked up a small number of times. V usage is TRBV12-3 or TRBV12-4 and J usage is TRBJ2-1; a possible D gene is TRBD2 (5 bases). This CDR3 spans 12 amino acids. Trimming pared 7 bases from V and 9 bases from J, leaving 13 bases between. CDR3 sequence reads: CASTADSAEQFF. CDR3 DNA sequence: TGTGCCAGCACCGCGGACTCAGCTGAGCAGTTCTTC.

The V gene is TRBV4-3, the J gene TRBJ2-1; weak D call: TRBD2 (6 bases). V was trimmed by 3 bases and J by 7 bases, leaving 16 bases between them. Germline V CDR1 and CDR2: LGHNA, YSLEER. The CDR3 runs to 15 residues. The CDR3 here is CASSQTRATWNEQFF. DNA of the CDR3: TGCGCCAGCAGCCAGACTAGAGCCACTTGGAATGAGCAGTTCTTC.

This clonotype appeared many times. V is TRBV6-5 and J is TRBJ1-1; perhaps TRBD1 as D (6 bases). CDR3 size: 14 residues. Germline CDR1 and CDR2: MNHEY and SVGAGI. V lost 5 bases to trimming and J lost 4 bases, with 14 bases between them. The CDR3 coding sequence is TGTGCCAGCAGTCTCGGGGGCTGGATCACTGAAGCTTTCTTT. Protein: CASSLGGWITEAFF.

This clonotype was found many times. V gene TRBV2 combines with J gene TRBJ2-5; D might be TRBD1 or TRBD2, each matching 6 bases. The CDR3 length is 16 residues. Germline-derived CDR1 and CDR2 are SNHLY and FYNNEI. Trimming removed 8 bases at V and 1 base at J, with 20 bases between. The CDR3 loop is CASQQGTGGSQETQYF. The CDR3 nucleotides read TGTGCCAGCCAGCAGGGGACTGGAGGTTCCCAAGAGACCCAGTACTTC.

This chain uses TRBV19 with TRBJ2-2; the match to TRBD2 covers 8 bases. The germline V gene encodes CDR1 LNHDA and CDR2 SQIVND (reference sequence). V lost 6 bases to trimming and J lost 5 bases; unmatched junction nucleotides: 2. This CDR3 contains 13 residues. CDR3 bases: TGTGCCAGTAGAACGGGAGGGACCGGGGAGCTGTTTTTT. This sequence encodes CASRTGGTGELFF. Drawing the rest from reference TRBV19 and TRBJ2-2, the complete variable domain is DGGITQSPKYLFRKEGQNVTLSCEQNLNHDAMYWYRQDPGQGLRLIYYSQIVNDFQKGDIAEGYSVSREKKESFPLTVTSAQKNPTAFYLCASRTGGTGELFFGEGSRLTVL.

This clonotype was observed at least ten times. This sequence joins TRBV6-5 and TRBJ2-5, with TRBD2 matching over 7 bases. Germline loops: CDR1 MNHEY, CDR2 SVGAGI. This CDR3 region has 12 residues. Unmatched junction bases numbered 2, after V lost 5 bases and J lost 5 bases. CDR3 in amino acids: CASSGGSETQYF. The CDR3 DNA follows: TGTGCCAGCAGTGGCGGGAGTGAGACCCAGTACTTC.

The chain combines TRBV28 with TRBJ1-2, with D unresolved. V was clipped by 0 bases and J by 0 bases, with 8 bases between them. Germline CDR1 and CDR2: MDHEN and SYDVKM. This CDR3 comprises 15 residues. CDR3 residues: CASSLWASSNYGYTF. As DNA, the CDR3 is TGTGCCAGCAGTTTATGGGCCAGCTCTAACTATGGCTACACCTTC.

This rearrangement joins TRBV6-5 to TRBJ1-4; D gene uncertain. The CDR3 covers 15 residues. From germline, CDR1 is MNHEY and CDR2 SVGAGI. V was cut by 0 bases and J by 8 bases, with 13 bases left in between. CDR3 amino acids: CASSYSTIGREKLFF. The CDR3 region has the DNA TGTGCCAGCAGTTACTCGACCATCGGCCGGGAAAAACTGTTTTTT.

The chain employs TRBV25-1 and TRBJ2-7; the D gene is possibly TRBD2 (5 bases). Germline V gene data show CDR1 as MGHDK and CDR2 as SYGVNS. The CDR3 length is 13 residues. With 5 bases removed from V and 2 bases from J, the gap between germline ends came to 10 bases. The CDR3 sequence is CASSYLATYEQYF. The DNA for the CDR3 is TGTGCCAGCAGTTATCTAGCTACCTACGAGCAGTACTTC.

This clonotype was seen a few times. V usage is TRBV10-3 and J usage is TRBJ2-7; TRBD2 aligns across 10 bases. Trimming removed 8 bases from V and 4 bases from J; junction bases left unmatched: 8. The CDR3 totals 14 residues. Germline V gives CDR1 ENHRY, CDR2 SYGVKD. CDR3 sequence (DNA): TGTGCCATCGGCCAGCGGGAGGGCCTGTACGAGCAGTACTTC. It encodes CAIGQREGLYEQYF.

The chain is built from TRBV7-8 and TRBJ2-1; D may be TRBD2 (6 bases). The germline gives CDR1 SGHVS, CDR2 FQNEAQ. The CDR3 is 17 amino acids. Trimming took 1 base from V and 6 from J, leaving 19 bases between them. CDR3 amino acids: CASSLEPHGRISNEQFF. Here the CDR3 DNA reads TGTGCCAGCAGCTTAGAACCCCACGGGAGAATAAGCAATGAGCAGTTCTTC.

This clonotype has more than one count but fewer than ten. V and J are TRBV6-4 and TRBJ1-1, with a tentative D call TRBD1 (6 bases). Germline CDR1 is MRHNA and CDR2 is SNTAGT. V lost 5 bases and J 4 bases, leaving 14 bases between the germline ends. CDR3 length: 14 amino acids. The CDR3 sequence is CASSQEGEATEAFF. In nucleotides, the CDR3 is TGTGCCAGCAGTCAAGAGGGGGAAGCCACTGAAGCTTTCTTT.